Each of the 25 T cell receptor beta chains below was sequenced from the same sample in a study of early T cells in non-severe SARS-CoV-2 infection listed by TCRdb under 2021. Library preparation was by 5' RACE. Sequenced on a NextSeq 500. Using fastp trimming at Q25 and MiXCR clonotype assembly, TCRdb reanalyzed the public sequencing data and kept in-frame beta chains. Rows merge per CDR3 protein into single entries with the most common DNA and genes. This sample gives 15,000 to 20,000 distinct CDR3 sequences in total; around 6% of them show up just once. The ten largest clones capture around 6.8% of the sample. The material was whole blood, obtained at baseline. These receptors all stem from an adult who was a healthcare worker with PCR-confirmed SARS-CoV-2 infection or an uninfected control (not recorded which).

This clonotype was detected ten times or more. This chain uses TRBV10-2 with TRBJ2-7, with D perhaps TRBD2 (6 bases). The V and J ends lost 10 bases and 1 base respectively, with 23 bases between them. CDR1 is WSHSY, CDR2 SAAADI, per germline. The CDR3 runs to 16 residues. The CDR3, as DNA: TGCGCCACCTATTCCTACCTCCGGGAGAGTTCCTACGAGCAGTACTTC. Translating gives CATYSYLRESSYEQYF.

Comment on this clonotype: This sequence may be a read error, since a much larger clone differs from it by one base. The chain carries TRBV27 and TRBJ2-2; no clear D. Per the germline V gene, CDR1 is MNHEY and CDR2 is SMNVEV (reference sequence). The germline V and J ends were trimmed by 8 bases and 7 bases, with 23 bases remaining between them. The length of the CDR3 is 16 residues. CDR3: CASRRPGLRLGGELFF. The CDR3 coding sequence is TGTGCCAGCCGTCGTCCAGGTTTACGTTTGGGCGGGGAGCTGTTTTTT.

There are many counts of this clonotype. CDR3: CASSQDLAGGLDTQYF. Here the CDR3 DNA reads TGCGCCAGCAGCCAAGATCTAGCGGGGGGGCTGGATACGCAGTATTTT. The chain couples TRBV4-3 to TRBJ2-3, with 12 bases aligning to TRBD2. This CDR3 spans 16 amino acids. Germline V gene lookup returns CDR1 LGHNA and CDR2 YSLEER. Trimming at V came to 0 bases and at J to 6 bases, leaving 4 bases not matched to a gene.

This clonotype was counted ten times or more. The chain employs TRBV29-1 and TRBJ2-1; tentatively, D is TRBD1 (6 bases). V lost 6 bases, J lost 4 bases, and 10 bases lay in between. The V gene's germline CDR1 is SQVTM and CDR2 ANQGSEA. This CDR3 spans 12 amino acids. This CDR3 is CSVGDTYNEQFF. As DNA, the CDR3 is TGCAGCGTGGGGGACACATACAATGAGCAGTTCTTC.

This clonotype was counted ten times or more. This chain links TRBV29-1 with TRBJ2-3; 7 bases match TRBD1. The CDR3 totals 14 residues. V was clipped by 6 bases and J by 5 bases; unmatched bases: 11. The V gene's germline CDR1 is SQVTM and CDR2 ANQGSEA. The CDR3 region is CSVVTGRILDTQYF. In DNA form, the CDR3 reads TGCAGCGTAGTGACAGGGCGGATATTAGATACGCAGTATTTT.

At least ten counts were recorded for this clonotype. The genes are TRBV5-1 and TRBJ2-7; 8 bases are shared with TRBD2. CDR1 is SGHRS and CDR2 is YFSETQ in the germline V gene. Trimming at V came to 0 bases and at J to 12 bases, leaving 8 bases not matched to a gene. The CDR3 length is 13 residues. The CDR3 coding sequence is TGCGCCAGCAGCTTGGTTCAAGCGGGGGACGTGTACTTC. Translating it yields CASSLVQAGDVYF.

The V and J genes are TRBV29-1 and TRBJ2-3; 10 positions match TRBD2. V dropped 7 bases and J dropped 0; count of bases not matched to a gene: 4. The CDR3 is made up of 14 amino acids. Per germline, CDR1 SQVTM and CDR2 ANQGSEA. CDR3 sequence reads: CSGIAGGSTDTQYF. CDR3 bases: TGCAGCGGTATAGCGGGGGGTAGCACAGATACGCAGTATTTT.

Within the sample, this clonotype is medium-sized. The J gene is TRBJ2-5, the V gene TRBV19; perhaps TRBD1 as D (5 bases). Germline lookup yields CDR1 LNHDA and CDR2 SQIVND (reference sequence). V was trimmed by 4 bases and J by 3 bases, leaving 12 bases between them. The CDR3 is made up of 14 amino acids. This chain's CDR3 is CASSKVTEEETQYF. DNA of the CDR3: TGTGCCAGTAGTAAGGTGACAGAAGAAGAGACCCAGTACTTC.

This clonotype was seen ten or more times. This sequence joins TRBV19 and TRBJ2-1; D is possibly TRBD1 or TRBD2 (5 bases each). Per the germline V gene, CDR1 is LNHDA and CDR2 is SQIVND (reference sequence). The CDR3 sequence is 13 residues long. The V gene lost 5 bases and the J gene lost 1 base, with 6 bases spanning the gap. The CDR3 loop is CASSGGSYNEQFF. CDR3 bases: TGTGCCAGTAGTGGGGGTTCCTACAATGAGCAGTTCTTC.

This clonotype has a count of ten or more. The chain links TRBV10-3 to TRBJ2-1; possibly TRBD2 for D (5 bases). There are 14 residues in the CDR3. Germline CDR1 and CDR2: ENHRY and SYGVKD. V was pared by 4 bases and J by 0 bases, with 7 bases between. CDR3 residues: CAISVEGSYNEQFF. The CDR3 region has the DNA TGTGCCATCAGTGTTGAGGGCTCCTACAATGAGCAGTTCTTC.

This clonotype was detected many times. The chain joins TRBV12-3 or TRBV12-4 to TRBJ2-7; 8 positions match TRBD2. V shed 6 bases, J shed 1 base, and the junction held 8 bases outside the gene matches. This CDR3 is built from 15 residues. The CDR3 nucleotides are TGTGCCAGCAGCTCGCGGGGGGCCAAATCCTACGAGCAGTACTTC. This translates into CASSSRGAKSYEQYF.

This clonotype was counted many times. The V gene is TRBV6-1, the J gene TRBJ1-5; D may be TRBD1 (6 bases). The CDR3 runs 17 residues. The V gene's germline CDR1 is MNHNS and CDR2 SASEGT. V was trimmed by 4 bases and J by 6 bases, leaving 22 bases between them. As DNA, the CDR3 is TGTGCCAGCAGTGGTCACCGAGGAAGGGGGGCAGGTCAGCCCCAGCATTTT. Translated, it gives CASSGHRGRGAGQPQHF.

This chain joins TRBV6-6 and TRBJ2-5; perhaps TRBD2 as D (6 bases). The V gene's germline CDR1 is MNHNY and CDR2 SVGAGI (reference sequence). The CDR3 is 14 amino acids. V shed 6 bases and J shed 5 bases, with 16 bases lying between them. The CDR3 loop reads CASRTGGWGETQYF. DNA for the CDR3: TGTGCCAGCAGGACTGGGGGGTGGGGTGAGACCCAGTACTTC.

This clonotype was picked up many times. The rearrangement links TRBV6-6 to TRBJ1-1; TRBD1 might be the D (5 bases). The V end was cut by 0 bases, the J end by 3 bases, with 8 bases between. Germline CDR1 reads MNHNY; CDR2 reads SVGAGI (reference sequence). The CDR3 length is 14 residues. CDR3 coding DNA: TGTGCCAGCAGTTACTCGGGGACTGACACTGAAGCTTTCTTT. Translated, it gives CASSYSGTDTEAFF.

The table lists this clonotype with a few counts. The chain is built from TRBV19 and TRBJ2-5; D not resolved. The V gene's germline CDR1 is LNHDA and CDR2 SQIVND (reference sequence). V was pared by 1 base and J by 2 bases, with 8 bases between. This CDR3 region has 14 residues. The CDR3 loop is CASSIGGNQETQYF. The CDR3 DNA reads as TGTGCCAGTAGTATAGGCGGAAATCAAGAGACCCAGTACTTC.

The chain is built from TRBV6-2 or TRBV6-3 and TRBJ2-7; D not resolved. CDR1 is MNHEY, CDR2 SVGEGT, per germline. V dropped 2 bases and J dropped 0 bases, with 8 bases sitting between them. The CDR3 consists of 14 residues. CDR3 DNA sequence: TGTGCCAGCAGTTACGACGCTAGCTCCTACGAGCAGTACTTC. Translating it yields CASSYDASSYEQYF.

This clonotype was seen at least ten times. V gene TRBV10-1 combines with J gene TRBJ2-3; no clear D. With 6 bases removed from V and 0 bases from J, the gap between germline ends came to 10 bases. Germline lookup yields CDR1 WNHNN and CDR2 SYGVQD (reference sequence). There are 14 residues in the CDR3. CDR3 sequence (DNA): TGCGCCAGCAGCAGAGGAGAGAGCACAGATACGCAGTATTTT. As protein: CASSRGESTDTQYF.

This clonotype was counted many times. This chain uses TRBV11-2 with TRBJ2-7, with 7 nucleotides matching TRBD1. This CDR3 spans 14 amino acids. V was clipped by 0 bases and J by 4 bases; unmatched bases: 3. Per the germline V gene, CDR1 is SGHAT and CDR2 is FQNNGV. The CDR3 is CASSLDGTDYEQYF. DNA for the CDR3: TGTGCCAGCAGCTTAGACGGGACAGATTACGAGCAGTACTTC.

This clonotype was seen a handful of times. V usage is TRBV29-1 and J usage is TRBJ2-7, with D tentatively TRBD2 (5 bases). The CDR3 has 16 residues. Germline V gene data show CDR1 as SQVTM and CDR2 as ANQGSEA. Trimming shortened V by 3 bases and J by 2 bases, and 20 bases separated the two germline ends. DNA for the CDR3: TGCAGCGTTGAGTATGCAAGAGGACTGGACGCCTACGAGCAGTACTTC. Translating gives CSVEYARGLDAYEQYF.

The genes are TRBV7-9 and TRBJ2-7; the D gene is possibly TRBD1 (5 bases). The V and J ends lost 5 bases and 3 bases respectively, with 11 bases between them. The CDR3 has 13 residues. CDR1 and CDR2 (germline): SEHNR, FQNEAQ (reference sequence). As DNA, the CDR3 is TGTGCCAGCAGCCCCCAGGGCCTCTACGAGCAGTACTTC. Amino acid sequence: CASSPQGLYEQYF.

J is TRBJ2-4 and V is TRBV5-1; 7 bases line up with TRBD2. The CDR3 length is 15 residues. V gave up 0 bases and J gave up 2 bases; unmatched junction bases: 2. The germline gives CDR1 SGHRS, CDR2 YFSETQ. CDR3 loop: CASSLAGGTKNIQYF. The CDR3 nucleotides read TGCGCCAGCAGCTTGGCCGGGGGGACCAAAAACATTCAGTACTTC.

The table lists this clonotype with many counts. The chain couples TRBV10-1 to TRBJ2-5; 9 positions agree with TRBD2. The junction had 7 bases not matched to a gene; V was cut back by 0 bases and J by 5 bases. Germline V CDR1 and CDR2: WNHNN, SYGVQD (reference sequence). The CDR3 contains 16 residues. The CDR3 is CASSESGGGAKETQYF. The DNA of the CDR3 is TGCGCCAGCAGTGAGTCGGGCGGGGGGGCTAAGGAGACCCAGTACTTC.

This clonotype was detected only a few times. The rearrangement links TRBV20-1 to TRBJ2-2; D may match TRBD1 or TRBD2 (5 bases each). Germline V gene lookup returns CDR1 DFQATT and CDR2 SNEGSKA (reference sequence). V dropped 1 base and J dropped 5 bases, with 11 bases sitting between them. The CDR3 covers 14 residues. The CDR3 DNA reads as TGCAGTGCTAGAGCCATCAGGGAGACCGGGGAGCTGTTTTTT. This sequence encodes CSARAIRETGELFF.

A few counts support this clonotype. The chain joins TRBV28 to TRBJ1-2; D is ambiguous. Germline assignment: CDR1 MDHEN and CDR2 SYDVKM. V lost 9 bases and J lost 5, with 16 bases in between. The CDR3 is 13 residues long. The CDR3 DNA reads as TGTGCCAGTGGACGGGCCGGTCGTTATGGCTACACCTTC. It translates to CASGRAGRYGYTF.

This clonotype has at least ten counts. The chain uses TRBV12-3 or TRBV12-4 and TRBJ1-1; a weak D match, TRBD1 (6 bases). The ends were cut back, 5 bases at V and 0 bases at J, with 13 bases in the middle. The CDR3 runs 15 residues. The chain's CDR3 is CASSAQGQVNTEAFF. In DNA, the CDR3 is TGTGCCAGCAGTGCCCAGGGGCAGGTGAACACTGAAGCTTTCTTT.